These 31 T cell receptor beta chains were all obtained from the same sample, sequenced in a study of blood T cell repertoires in COVID-19. Libraries were prepared by immunoSEQ multiplex PCR; TCRdb keeps only in-frame clonotypes and omits some of them. The sample lists some 190,000 clones, roughly 76% occurring once. Specimen: peripheral blood. These receptors came from a woman in her 50s with active or convalescent COVID-19.

The genes are TRBV19 and TRBJ1-2, with D perhaps matching TRBD1 (6 bases). V was shortened by 2 bases and J by 4 bases, with 14 bases between the two germline ends. CDR1 LNHDA and CDR2 SQIVND come from the germline V gene (reference sequence). The CDR3 is 15 residues long. This CDR3 is CASSISGTPIYGYTF. In nucleotides, the CDR3 is TGTGCCAGTAGTATATCCGGGACACCCATCTATGGCTACACCTTC. Variable domain in full (rest from reference TRBV19 and TRBJ1-2): DGGITQSPKYLFRKEGQNVTLSCEQNLNHDAMYWYRQDPGQGLRLIYYSQIVNDFQKGDIAEGYSVSREKKESFPLTVTSAQKNPTAFYLCASSISGTPIYGYTFGSGTRLTVV.

This chain links TRBV30 with TRBJ1-2, with D perhaps TRBD1 (5 bases). Germline V gene lookup returns CDR1 GTSNPN and CDR2 SVGIG (reference sequence). The V and J ends lost 1 base and 12 bases respectively, with 12 bases between them. The CDR3 is made up of 11 amino acids. The CDR3 here is CAWSENWGDTF. The CDR3 bases are TGTGCCTGGAGTGAAAATTGGGGGGACACCTTC.

This chain joins TRBV6-5 and TRBJ2-5; no clear D. V was pared by 0 bases and J by 5 bases, with 13 bases between. Germline CDR1 and CDR2: MNHEY and SVGAGI. This CDR3 is 15 amino acids long. The CDR3 protein is CASSYSFREEETQYF. CDR3 in DNA: TGTGCCAGCAGTTACTCGTTTCGCGAGGAGGAGACCCAGTACTTC.

This clone was recorded once. The rearrangement joins TRBV28 to TRBJ2-2; 9 nucleotides line up with TRBD2. Unmatched junction bases numbered 6, after V lost 3 bases and J lost 4 bases. From germline, CDR1 is MDHEN and CDR2 SYDVKM. This CDR3 comprises 16 residues. DNA for the CDR3: TGTGCCAGCAGTTTCCGACTAGCGGAGACCACCGGGGAGCTGTTTTTT. Its translation is CASSFRLAETTGELFF.

The V gene is TRBV7-9, the J gene TRBJ1-1; 7 bases map to TRBD1. CDR1 and CDR2 (germline): SEHNR, FQNEAQ (reference sequence). This CDR3 comprises 14 residues. V was pared by 1 base and J by 4 bases, with 3 bases of the junction left unmatched. DNA of the CDR3: TGTGCCAGCAGCTTAGGACAGGGAATCACTGAAGCTTTCTTT. Protein product: CASSLGQGITEAFF.

This chain links TRBV7-2 with TRBJ2-3; 7 nucleotides agree with TRBD2. This CDR3 contains 16 residues. The J segment lost 2 bases and the V segment lost 2 bases, leaving 7 bases of the junction unmatched. Germline V gives CDR1 SGHTA, CDR2 FQGNSA. The CDR3 is CASSLTSAFSTDTQYF. For the CDR3, the DNA is TGTGCCAGCAGCTTAACTAGCGCGTTCTCCACAGATACGCAGTATTTT.

The genes are TRBV7-2 and TRBJ2-3; TRBD1 might be the D (6 bases). Germline assignment: CDR1 SGHTA and CDR2 FQGNSA. This CDR3 comprises 13 residues. The V end lost 5 bases, the J end lost 4 bases, and 10 bases lay between the germline ends. The CDR3 DNA reads as TGTGCCAGCAGCCTACAGGGCGCAGATACGCAGTATTTT. It specifies CASSLQGADTQYF.

The J gene is TRBJ1-1, the V gene TRBV12-5; D gene uncertain. Between the trimmed V and J ends, which lost 6 bases and 3 bases, there was a span of 11 bases. The CDR3 consists of 13 residues. CDR1 and CDR2 from the germline V gene are LGHNT and FRNRAP. CDR3 in DNA: TGTGCTAGTGGGACTAGAGAGGACACTGAAGCTTTCTTT. Translated, it gives CASGTREDTEAFF.

The chain employs TRBV9 and TRBJ1-6, with 8 bases matching TRBD1. The trim removed 4 bases at V and 8 bases at J, leaving 5 bases unmatched. Germline V gene sequence: CDR1 SGDLS, CDR2 YYNGEE. The CDR3 loop spans 14 amino acids. In nucleotides, the CDR3 is TGTGCCAGCAGCACCGACAGGGGCTATTCACCCCTCCACTTT. Its protein is CASSTDRGYSPLHF.

CDR3 in DNA: TGTGCCAGCAGACTAGTGACCGGGGAGCTGTTTTTT. Encoded protein: CASRLVTGELFF. V gene TRBV28 combines with J gene TRBJ2-2; D may be TRBD2 (5 bases). The CDR3 is 12 residues long. Germline values: CDR1 MDHEN, CDR2 SYDVKM. V lost 6 bases and J 5 bases, leaving 7 bases between the germline ends.

The chain recombines TRBV2 with TRBJ2-7, with D tentatively TRBD1 (6 bases). This CDR3 is built from 14 residues. V shed 4 bases and J shed 2 bases, with 12 bases lying between them. CDR1 is SNHLY, CDR2 FYNNEI, per germline. The DNA of the CDR3 is TGTGCCAGCAGTGGGGGGCGACCTCCCTACGAGCAGTACTTC. Translating gives CASSGGRPPYEQYF.

The chain uses TRBV12-3 or TRBV12-4 and TRBJ2-3; weak D call: TRBD1 (6 bases). The V gene lost 3 bases and the J gene lost 14 bases, with 18 bases spanning the gap. There are 13 residues in the CDR3. CDR3 sequence: CASSFSDSVGRYF. In DNA form, the CDR3 reads TGTGCCAGCAGTTTCTCGGACAGCGTTGGCCGGTATTTT.

The CDR3 is CSASRRTPEKLFF. Here the CDR3 DNA reads TGCAGTGCTAGTCGGCGGACACCCGAAAAACTGTTTTTT. The chain couples TRBV20-1 to TRBJ1-4, with D possibly matching TRBD1 (5 bases). The CDR3 sequence is 13 residues long. CDR1 and CDR2 from the germline V gene are DFQATT and SNEGSKA (reference sequence). Trimming left V 3 bases short and J 8 bases short, with 13 bases between.

The chain has TRBV28 and TRBJ1-2; D unclear. Per the germline V gene, CDR1 is MDHEN and CDR2 is SYDVKM. Between the trimmed V and J ends, which lost 5 bases and 0 bases, there was a span of 13 bases. The CDR3 sequence is 15 residues long. The CDR3 spells CASSTSDTSNYGYTF. Here the CDR3 DNA reads TGTGCCAGCAGTACCTCCGACACCTCTAACTATGGCTACACCTTC.

This clone occurred a few times. This rearrangement joins TRBV11-3 to TRBJ2-1; 8 bases align to TRBD1. There are 17 residues in the CDR3. The V and J ends lost 8 bases and 5 bases, in that order; junction bases with no gene match: 17. Germline CDR1 and CDR2: SGHNT and YENEEA. CDR3 amino acids: CASGSRSTAGGHNEQFF. The CDR3 DNA reads TGTGCCAGCGGATCCAGAAGTACGGCAGGGGGCCACAATGAGCAGTTCTTC. The variable domain in full, with the rest retrieved from reference TRBV11-3 and TRBJ2-1, is EAGVVQSPRYKIIEKKQPVAFWCNPISGHNTLYWYLQNLGQGPELLIRYENEEAVDDSQLPKDRFSAERLKGVDSTLKIQPAELGDSAVYLCASGSRSTAGGHNEQFFGPGTRLTVL.

The chain is built from TRBV29-1 and TRBJ1-2; D is undetermined. The CDR3 runs 12 residues. The V end lost 1 base, the J end lost 6 bases, and 9 bases lay between the germline ends. Germline V gene lookup returns CDR1 SQVTM and CDR2 ANQGSEA. DNA for the CDR3: TGCAGCGTTGAAGGAGGGAGAGATGGCTACACCTTC. Encoded protein: CSVEGGRDGYTF.

This sequence joins TRBV29-1 and TRBJ1-2; 10 bases line up with TRBD1. The V and J ends lost 5 bases and 7 bases, in that order; junction bases with no gene match: 7. The CDR3 loop spans 13 amino acids. Germline CDR1 reads SQVTM; CDR2 reads ANQGSEA. This chain's CDR3 is CSVNRDRGSGYTF. CDR3 bases: TGCAGCGTTAACCGGGACAGGGGTTCTGGCTACACCTTC.

This rearrangement joins TRBV6-2 or TRBV6-3 to TRBJ2-7; D gene uncertain. The CDR3 is 15 residues long. Between the trimmed V and J ends, which lost 3 bases and 2 bases, there was a span of 14 bases. Germline assignment: CDR1 MNHEY and CDR2 SVGEGT. The CDR3 nucleotides read TGTGCCAGCAGTTATCGACGCCCGCTAGCCTACGAGCAGTACTTC. Translated, it gives CASSYRRPLAYEQYF.

This clone was picked up a small number of times. The V call is TRBV7-2, the J call TRBJ2-2; 7 nucleotides line up with TRBD1. The V gene end was trimmed by 5 bases and the J gene end by 6 bases; junction bases not matched to a gene: 6. CDR1 and CDR2 from the germline V gene are SGHTA and FQGNSA. The CDR3 extends over 14 amino acids. The DNA for the CDR3 is TGTGCCAGCAGCCAGACTCAGGGGGCCGGGGAGCTGTTTTTT. The encoded protein is CASSQTQGAGELFF.

This clone appeared a single time. The chain combines TRBV4-2 with TRBJ1-2, with 7 bases fitting TRBD1. Germline-derived CDR1 and CDR2 are LGHNA and YNFKEQ. The V gene end was trimmed by 0 bases and the J gene end by 8 bases; junction bases not matched to a gene: 12. The CDR3 sequence is 16 residues long. CDR3 protein: CASSQDRVGGARGYTF. In DNA form, the CDR3 reads TGTGCCAGCAGCCAAGATCGGGTAGGGGGCGCTAGGGGCTACACCTTC.

The chain uses TRBV28 and TRBJ1-2; no firm D call. The V end lost 3 bases, the J end lost 3 bases, and 11 bases lay between the germline ends. Germline assignment: CDR1 MDHEN and CDR2 SYDVKM. The CDR3 has 14 residues. CDR3 sequence reads: CASSFHGRDYGYTF. Here the CDR3 DNA reads TGTGCCAGCAGTTTCCATGGGCGGGACTATGGCTACACCTTC.

The rearrangement uses TRBV6-2 or TRBV6-3 and TRBJ1-4; TRBD1 matches 10 bases. This CDR3 spans 16 amino acids. V lost 6 bases and J lost 1; bases outside the gene matches: 5. CDR1 is MNHEY and CDR2 is SVGEGT in the germline V gene. The CDR3 DNA is TGTGCCAGCAGCCCCGGGACAGGGGTAACTAATGAAAAACTGTTTTTT. Protein: CASSPGTGVTNEKLFF.

In DNA form, the CDR3 reads TGTGCCAGCAGCGTCGACAGGGGAGAGACCCAGTACTTC. It encodes CASSVDRGETQYF. J is TRBJ2-5 and V is TRBV7-3; 8 nucleotides match TRBD1. V lost 5 bases, J lost 4 bases, and 3 bases stayed unmatched. This CDR3 has 13 amino acids. Looked up from germline, CDR1 is SGHTA and CDR2 is FQGTGA.

The J gene is TRBJ1-1, the V gene TRBV6-5; perhaps TRBD1 as D (5 bases). This CDR3 is built from 13 residues. Per the germline V gene, CDR1 is MNHEY and CDR2 is SVGAGI. Trimming removed 8 bases at V and 0 bases at J, with 10 bases between. The CDR3 sequence: CASRGDLNTEAFF. Here the CDR3 DNA reads TGTGCCAGCCGGGGGGACCTGAACACTGAAGCTTTCTTT.

The V gene is TRBV5-6, the J gene TRBJ1-2; 8 positions agree with TRBD1. V lost 4 bases, J lost 8 bases, and 7 bases stayed unmatched. This CDR3 comprises 13 residues. In germline, CDR1 is SGHDT, CDR2 YYEEEE. CDR3 protein: CASSRDRPGGYTF. CDR3 nucleotides: TGTGCCAGCAGCCGGGACAGGCCGGGAGGCTACACCTTC.

The chain uses TRBV6-5 and TRBJ1-2; D is possibly TRBD1 (6 bases). This CDR3 comprises 14 residues. CDR1 and CDR2 from the germline V gene are MNHEY and SVGAGI. V shed 6 bases and J shed 4 bases, with 15 bases lying between them. The chain's CDR3 is CASSRDGQFYGYTF. The DNA of the CDR3 is TGTGCCAGCAGCCGCGACGGACAGTTCTATGGCTACACCTTC.

The chain combines TRBV3-1 (or the pseudogene TRBV3-2) with TRBJ1-2; D possibly corresponds to TRBD1 (5 bases). V lost 2 bases, J lost 8 bases, and 15 bases lay in between. This CDR3 is built from 14 residues. Germline-derived CDR1 and CDR2 are LGHDT and YNNKEL (reference sequence). CDR3 sequence: CASSQSGGSSGYTF. CDR3 bases: TGTGCCAGCAGCCAATCCGGGGGATCGTCGGGCTACACCTTC.

The chain carries TRBV19 and TRBJ1-5, with D possibly being TRBD1 (6 bases). Trimming stripped 7 bases from V and 0 bases from J, with 10 bases between. The CDR3 spans 14 residues. Germline V lookup: CDR1 LNHDA, CDR2 SQIVND (reference sequence). CDR3 amino acids: CASTGGLSNQPQHF. CDR3 DNA: TGTGCCAGTACGGGGGGGCTTAGCAATCAGCCCCAGCATTTT.

V gene TRBV5-6 combines with J gene TRBJ2-1; 8 bases line up with TRBD2. The CDR3 has 14 amino acids. The J segment lost 8 bases and the V segment lost 2 bases, leaving 6 bases of the junction unmatched. The V gene's germline CDR1 is SGHDT and CDR2 YYEEEE. This CDR3 is CASSLAGVPHEQFF. CDR3 bases: TGTGCCAGCAGCTTAGCGGGAGTACCCCATGAGCAGTTCTTC.

This clone was counted a single time. This sequence joins TRBV28 and TRBJ2-1; possible D gene TRBD2, 6 bases. Germline V gene sequence: CDR1 MDHEN, CDR2 SYDVKM. V shed 3 bases and J shed 3 bases, with 18 bases lying between them. CDR3 length equals 17 residues. The chain's CDR3 is CASSLPGTSSLYNEQFF. CDR3 nucleotides: TGTGCCAGCAGTTTGCCTGGGACTTCCTCCCTCTACAATGAGCAGTTCTTC.

This chain connects TRBV25-1 to TRBJ1-6, with D possibly being TRBD1 (6 bases). The V and J ends lost 6 bases and 7 bases respectively, with 19 bases between them. This CDR3 contains 16 residues. The V gene's germline CDR1 is MGHDK and CDR2 SYGVNS. As DNA, the CDR3 is TGTGCCAGCAGGGCTCCCATGGGGCAGGGGAATTCACCCCTCCACTTT. Its protein product is CASRAPMGQGNSPLHF.